The 9 T cell receptor beta chains below all came from one sample that was sequenced in a study of T-cell reconstitution after alpha-beta-depleted transplantation in children. Unique molecular identifiers were used to barcode this TCRbeta library. In TCRdb, the PCR reads were re-called with MiXCR into one record per CDR3 protein. The table records a few hundred thousand distinct CDR3 sequences, about an eighth of them present only once. Sequences were derived from PBMCs from the stem cell graft donor, sampled from the stem cell graft. The receptors were sampled from a human donor who donated a stem cell graft to a child with combined immunodeficiency.

This clonotype was seen a few times. V is TRBV18 and J is TRBJ2-1; a weak D match, TRBD2 (5 bases). Looked up from germline, CDR1 is KGHSH and CDR2 is LQKENI. This CDR3 comprises 15 residues. Deletions cut 0 bases from V and 2 bases from J, with 8 bases between. CDR3 region: CASSPPVLAYNEQFF. The DNA of the CDR3 is TGTGCCAGCTCACCACCGGTACTAGCCTACAATGAGCAGTTCTTC.

This clonotype was found a few times. The rearrangement links TRBV11-2 to TRBJ2-1; 13 nucleotides align to TRBD2. Losses at the gene ends were 3 bases for V and 6 bases for J; bases not matched to a gene: 2. CDR1 and CDR2 (germline): SGHAT, FQNNGV. CDR3 length: 15 residues. CDR3 residues: CASSFGLAGANEQFF. Written as DNA, the CDR3 is TGTGCCAGCAGCTTCGGACTAGCGGGAGCCAATGAGCAGTTCTTC.

This clonotype was counted ten times or more. This chain links TRBV29-1 with TRBJ1-2; 7 bases map to TRBD1. The CDR3 extends over 11 amino acids. Germline V lookup: CDR1 SQVTM, CDR2 ANQGSEA. V lost 8 bases, J lost 6 bases, and 6 bases stayed unmatched. This CDR3 is CSWAQGDGYTF. In nucleotides, the CDR3 is TGCAGCTGGGCCCAGGGGGATGGCTACACCTTC.

This clonotype has just a few counts. The V gene is TRBV6-5, the J gene TRBJ2-6, with D unresolved. The CDR3 sequence is 17 residues long. V was clipped by 0 bases and J by 7 bases, with 16 bases between them. Germline V lookup: CDR1 MNHEY, CDR2 SVGAGI. CDR3 region: CASSYSTARLVANVLTF. For the CDR3, the DNA is TGTGCCAGCAGTTACTCGACCGCCAGGCTCGTAGCCAACGTCCTGACTTTC.

This chain uses TRBV6-5 with TRBJ2-5, with D hard to call. This CDR3 spans 12 amino acids. Germline CDR1 and CDR2: MNHEY and SVGAGI. Deletions cut 11 bases from V and 7 bases from J, with 17 bases between. This CDR3 reads CACRGSVGTQYF. In DNA form, the CDR3 reads TGTGCCTGCCGTGGTAGTGTTGGGACCCAGTACTTC.

V and J are TRBV4-3 and TRBJ2-1, with a possible D match to TRBD2 (5 bases). Per germline, CDR1 LGHNA and CDR2 YSLEER. The CDR3 is 15 residues long. Between the trimmed V and J ends, which lost 0 bases and 4 bases, there was a span of 10 bases. The CDR3 here is CASSQDPGYYNEQFF. CDR3 DNA sequence: TGCGCCAGCAGCCAAGATCCGGGGTATTACAATGAGCAGTTCTTC.

Ten or more counts support this clonotype. The rearrangement links TRBV7-9 to TRBJ2-1; 12 bases line up with TRBD2. Unmatched junction bases numbered 12, after V lost 2 bases and J lost 7 bases. CDR1 is SEHNR and CDR2 is FQNEAQ in the germline V gene (reference sequence). CDR3 size: 18 residues. CDR3 in DNA: TGTGCCAGCAGCTTACCCCTGAGACTAGCGGGAGTTCTGAATGAGCAGTTCTTC. Amino acids: CASSLPLRLAGVLNEQFF. The full variable domain, its missing parts supplied by reference TRBV7-9 and TRBJ2-1, is DTGVSQNPRHKITKRGQNVTFRCDPISEHNRLYWYRQTLGQGPEFLTYFQNEAQLEKSRLLSDRFSAERPKGSFSTLEIQRTEQGDSAMYLCASSLPLRLAGVLNEQFFGPGTRLTVL.

This clonotype was seen a handful of times. This sequence joins TRBV12-3 or TRBV12-4 and TRBJ2-7; D is perhaps TRBD1 (6 bases). Trimming took off 2 bases at V and 6 bases at J, with 17 bases between the two ends. The CDR3 has 15 amino acids. The CDR3 nucleotides read TGTGCCAGCAGTTTATGGTCCAGGGGATTGGGCGAGCAGTACTTC. Protein sequence: CASSLWSRGLGEQYF.

The J gene is TRBJ2-3, the V gene TRBV28; a weak D match, TRBD1 (6 bases). In germline, CDR1 is MDHEN, CDR2 SYDVKM. The V end was cut by 6 bases, the J end by 6 bases, with 13 bases between. The CDR3 has 13 residues. CDR3: CASRDTGKDTQYF. The CDR3 region has the DNA TGTGCCAGCAGGGACACAGGGAAGGATACGCAGTATTTT.